What follows is one T cell receptor beta chain and its context. Trimming removed 5 bases from V and 0 bases from J; junction bases left unmatched: 10. This CDR3 contains 16 residues. CDR1 SGHKS and CDR2 YYEKEE come from the germline V gene (reference sequence). The data are from a study of control samples from healthy donors and cancer patients. Clones were read by immunoSEQ multiplex PCR, and TCRdb kept only the in-frame ones, dropping some. The profile shows 100,000 to 150,000 clones, about nine tenths of them singletons. The sequence derives from a woman in her fifties or sixties in good health. Sequencing was carried out using blood. This sequence joins TRBV5-5 and TRBJ1-1, with 7 bases fitting TRBD1. Here the CDR3 reads CASRPEPGQLNTEAFF. The DNA for the CDR3 is TGTGCCAGCAGACCCGAACCGGGACAGCTGAACACTGAAGCTTTCTTT.